This TCR beta chain was recorded in a study of control samples from healthy donors and cancer patients. TCRdb's copy holds only in-frame clones and misses some; the assay was immunoSEQ multiplex PCR. In the table there are 100,000 to 150,000 clones, approximately 87% of which are singletons. Trimming shortened V by 2 bases and J by 1 base, and 9 bases separated the two germline ends. The CDR3 consists of 15 residues. Germline CDR1 MNHEY, CDR2 SMNVEV (reference sequence). The TCR was taken from a man aged 55-75 years in good health. Sequenced: blood. The rearrangement links TRBV27 to TRBJ1-5; D gene ambiguous. CDR3 region: CASSLKGWSNQPQHF. The CDR3 region has the DNA TGTGCCAGCAGTTTAAAGGGATGGAGCAATCAGCCCCAGCATTTT.